Listed below are T cell receptor beta chains from one sample, sequenced in a study of PD-1 blockade in classical Hodgkin lymphoma. TCRdb keeps only in-frame clones here, not all; method: immunoSEQ multiplex PCR. Of some 70,000 clones in the sample, over 85% were seen once. The material sequenced was peripheral blood mononuclear cells (PBMCs). The receptors stem from a human donor with classical Hodgkin lymphoma. Each CDR3 is given with its conserved first and last residue. The order of the fields is V gene, J gene, D gene, CDR3 protein. D genes are given only for firm matches.

TRBV30	TRBJ2-6	-	CAWSELGTSGANVLTF
TRBV7-9	TRBJ2-3	-	CASSFNGFPDTQYF
TRBV7-2	TRBJ2-7	TRBD1	CASSARQGAYEQYF
TRBV30	TRBJ1-5	-	CAWSVLSNQPQHF
TRBV11-2	TRBJ1-2	-	CASSFNSNYGYTF
TRBV10-3	TRBJ2-2	-	CAISDGTGGPGELFF
TRBV27	TRBJ1-2	-	CASRGMGYGYTF
TRBV7-9	TRBJ1-1	-	CASSLGGQGKAFF
TRBV4-3	TRBJ1-4	-	CASSQNPGVGEKLFF
TRBV5-1	TRBJ2-3	-	CASSSGTSTGSDTQYF
TRBV7-2	TRBJ2-5	-	CASSPQSGLGTQYF
TRBV9	TRBJ2-7	-	CASSPGGNSYEQYF
TRBV28	TRBJ2-3	-	CASSFLGEFLDTQYF
TRBV7-9	TRBJ2-5	TRBD2	CASSLGGTETQYF
TRBV27	TRBJ1-2	-	CASSFNRETAAYGYTF
TRBV28	TRBJ1-5	TRBD1	CASRSGTGGGQPQHF
TRBV18	TRBJ2-6	-	CASSPPLAANVLTF
TRBV19	TRBJ2-7	-	CASSRGLVYEQYF
TRBV5-6	TRBJ2-2	-	CASSFAGGRTGELFF
TRBV25-1	TRBJ1-5	-	CASSDHGGNQPQHF
TRBV9	TRBJ2-7	TRBD2	CASTARAGGPYEQYF